The subject of this entry is one T cell receptor beta chain. Data came from immunoSEQ multiplex PCR; TCRdb stores just in-frame clones and leaves some out. The sample yields millions of clones, over 85% seen once. The V gene's germline CDR1 is MNHNS and CDR2 SASEGT. The junction had 10 bases not matched to a gene; V was cut back by 11 bases and J by 2 bases. The CDR3 totals 15 residues. The sample belongs to a study of shared clonotypes between healthy human individuals. The sequence derives from a man aged 18 to 30 in good health. Some clones in this sample may be carry-over from other donors' samples. Sequencing was carried out using naive CD4+ T cells from PBMCs. Subset denoted: CD45RA+ positively selected. The rearrangement links TRBV6-1 to TRBJ2-7; the match to TRBD2 covers 12 bases. CDR3 sequence (DNA): TGTGCCGCCGGACTAGCGGGAAAAACCCCCTACGAGCAGTACTTC. Amino acids: CAAGLAGKTPYEQYF.